This entry concerns a single TCR beta chain. Profiled with immunoSEQ multiplex PCR; TCRdb holds only in-frame clones, not every one. The sample lists 40,000 to 50,000 clones, 90% occurring once. The sample originates from a study of blood T cell repertoires in COVID-19. Study background: Sites across the United States, Italy and Spain contributed samples from acute and convalescent COVID-19. T cells, B-cell-depleted T cells, or PBMCs supplied cDNA or gDNA.

CDR1 is SGDLS and CDR2 is YYNGEE in the germline V gene. This CDR3 region has 13 residues. Trimming cost V 3 bases and J 3 bases, with 9 bases left between them. The chain links TRBV9 to TRBJ1-2; no firm D call. This TCR was recovered from a man in his 70s with active COVID-19. The sequenced sample was peripheral blood. CDR3 coding DNA: TGTGCCAGCAGCGGGAGACCAGACTATGGCTACACCTTC. Translating gives CASSGRPDYGYTF.